Presented here are 22 T cell receptor beta chains from one specimen sequenced in a study of immune characterization of retroperitoneal liposarcoma. Each CDR3 protein gets one entry after TCRdb re-called the PCR reads with MiXCR. The table lists some 11,000 distinct CDR3 sequences, 22% of them singletons. Sequencing was performed on blood. These receptors all come from a female donor with retroperitoneal liposarcoma.

In its sample, this clonotype ranks as medium-sized (0.01 to 0.1%). The V gene is TRBV27, the J gene TRBJ2-3, with TRBD2 as a possible D gene (6 bases). The CDR3 is 14 amino acids. Germline CDR1 MNHEY, CDR2 SMNVEV (reference sequence). Trimming took 2 bases from V and 2 from J, leaving 8 bases between them. In DNA form, the CDR3 reads TGTGCCAGCAGTTTAGGGGGGTCCACAGATACGCAGTATTTT. Protein sequence: CASSLGGSTDTQYF.

The chain is built from TRBV6-1 and TRBJ1-2; TRBD1 is a possible D gene (5 bases). This CDR3 has 14 amino acids. Trimming stripped 1 base from V and 3 bases from J, with 9 bases between. Germline V lookup: CDR1 MNHNS, CDR2 SASEGT. CDR3 protein: CASSEEAGHYGYTF. The CDR3 nucleotides are TGTGCCAGCAGTGAAGAGGCAGGGCACTATGGCTACACCTTC.

This clonotype is deemed medium-sized (0.01 to 0.1%). The chain employs TRBV7-2 and TRBJ2-3; either TRBD1 or TRBD2 may fit D (6 bases each). The DNA end favors TRBJ2-7, so the J call may be wrong. This CDR3 region has 13 residues. Germline CDR1 and CDR2: SGHTA and FQGNSA. This CDR3 is CASSFNGGFEQYF. Written as DNA, the CDR3 is TGTGCCAGCAGCTTTAACGGGGGCTTTGAGCAGTACTTC.

The rearrangement uses TRBV2 and TRBJ2-2; D unclear. Germline CDR1 is SNHLY and CDR2 is FYNNEI. This CDR3 region has 14 residues. V lost 0 bases and J 5 bases, leaving 7 bases between the germline ends. Here the CDR3 DNA reads TGTGCCAGCAGTGAAGCCGTTGCAACCGGGGAGCTGTTTTTT. Protein: CASSEAVATGELFF.

The chain carries TRBV15 and TRBJ2-3; TRBD2 matches 10 bases. Germline V gene lookup returns CDR1 LNHNV and CDR2 YYDKDF (reference sequence). Trimming removed 4 bases from V and 9 bases from J; junction bases left unmatched: 13. The CDR3 has 16 residues. The CDR3 here is CATSNTPAGGPRTQYF. As DNA, the CDR3 is TGTGCCACCAGCAATACACCAGCGGGAGGGCCTCGAACGCAGTATTTT.

On this clonotype: One end of the junction fails to match germline, which may point to a read error. V usage is TRBV7-6 and J usage is TRBJ2-1; TRBD1 might be the D (6 bases). This CDR3 region has 14 residues. The germline V gene encodes CDR1 SGHVS and CDR2 FNYEAQ. CDR3 bases: TGTGCCAACAGCTTGGGGGCAGGGGCAAACGAGCAGTTCTTC. Translating gives CANSLGAGANEQFF.

The chain employs TRBV12-3 or TRBV12-4 and TRBJ1-1; the D is unclear. The length of the CDR3 is 12 residues. The V end was cut by 9 bases, the J end by 3 bases, with 11 bases between. CDR3 protein: CASADPYTEAFF. As DNA, the CDR3 is TGTGCCAGTGCGGACCCCTACACTGAAGCTTTCTTT.

There are a few counts of this clonotype. This chain links TRBV6-1 with TRBJ1-2; the D is unclear. Germline-derived CDR1 and CDR2 are MNHNS and SASEGT. Trimming left V 3 bases short and J 4 bases short, with 9 bases between. There are 13 residues in the CDR3. The CDR3 loop is CASSDEDLYGYTF. CDR3 sequence (DNA): TGTGCCAGCAGTGACGAGGACCTCTATGGCTACACCTTC.

This clonotype was detected a few times. CDR3 region: CASSGPGGTYEQYF. The CDR3 DNA reads TGTGCCAGCAGTGGGCCCGGGGGAACCTACGAGCAGTACTTC. The gene calls are TRBV6-1 and TRBJ2-3, with a tentative D call TRBD2 (6 bases). The J call may be incorrect, as the DNA end agrees better with TRBJ2-7. CDR1 and CDR2 (germline): MNHNS, SASEGT. This CDR3 region has 14 residues.

By share of the sample, this clonotype is medium-sized. J is TRBJ2-3 and V is TRBV25-1; D possibly corresponds to TRBD1 (6 bases). Trimming shortened V by 4 bases and J by 1 base, and 9 bases separated the two germline ends. Germline values: CDR1 MGHDK, CDR2 SYGVNS. The CDR3 is made up of 14 amino acids. CDR3 in amino acids: CASSGAGGTDTQYF. CDR3 coding DNA: TGTGCCAGCAGTGGCGCAGGGGGCACAGATACGCAGTATTTT.

A few counts support this clonotype. The chain links TRBV27 to TRBJ2-1; no clear D. Germline V lookup: CDR1 MNHEY, CDR2 SMNVEV (reference sequence). The CDR3 runs 13 residues. The germline V and J ends were trimmed by 5 bases and 8 bases, with 13 bases remaining between them. CDR3 nucleotide sequence: TGTGCCAGCAGTAGATTGGTCGGTTATGAGCAGTTCTTC. This codes for CASSRLVGYEQFF.

By share, this clonotype ranks as medium-sized (0.01 to 0.1%). The chain uses TRBV11-2 and TRBJ2-5, with 9 bases matching TRBD2. The CDR3 is 14 amino acids. Germline V gene data show CDR1 as SGHAT and CDR2 as FQNNGV. J was trimmed by 5 bases and V by 2 bases; bases with no gene match: 3. The CDR3 loop is CASSLLAGGETQYF. CDR3 DNA: TGTGCCAGCAGCTTACTGGCGGGAGGGGAGACCCAGTACTTC.

This clonotype was picked up a small number of times. Relative to the germline gene, one junction end is altered; a read error may explain this. The rearrangement uses TRBV12-3 or TRBV12-4 and TRBJ2-7; TRBD2 matches 11 bases. There are 14 residues in the CDR3. The CDR3 loop is CASSLAGGPYEQYF. The CDR3 DNA reads as TGTGCCAGCAGTCTAGCGGGAGGCCCCTACGAGCAGTACTTC.

This clonotype is categorized as medium-sized. The genes are TRBV12-3 or TRBV12-4 and TRBJ2-1; TRBD2 might be the D (7 bases). Trimming pared 5 bases from V and 13 bases from J, leaving 18 bases between. This CDR3 comprises 13 residues. The CDR3 loop is CASSRARGGTQFF. In DNA form, the CDR3 reads TGTGCCAGCAGTCGTGCAAGGGGGGGGACCCAGTTCTTC.

J is TRBJ1-1 and V is TRBV20-1; D is uncertain. With 3 bases removed from V and 0 bases from J, the gap between germline ends came to 11 bases. From germline, CDR1 is DFQATT and CDR2 SNEGSKA (reference sequence). CDR3 length: 14 amino acids. The CDR3 loop is CSARPQRMNTEAFF. The CDR3, as DNA: TGCAGTGCTAGGCCACAGCGGATGAACACTGAAGCTTTCTTT.

This clonotype has at least ten counts. This chain joins TRBV27 and TRBJ2-1; 8 positions match TRBD2. The J call may be in error: the DNA end matches TRBJ2-7 better. In germline, CDR1 is MNHEY, CDR2 SMNVEV (reference sequence). This CDR3 spans 14 amino acids. CDR3 region: CASSLAGRTYEQYF. In DNA form, the CDR3 reads TGTGCCAGCAGCCTAGCGGGTCGTACCTACGAGCAGTACTTC.

The chain uses TRBV20-1 and TRBJ2-5, with 7 nucleotides matching TRBD2. From germline, CDR1 is DFQATT and CDR2 SNEGSKA (reference sequence). The CDR3 spans 14 residues. Unmatched junction bases numbered 10, after V lost 5 bases and J lost 4 bases. The CDR3 sequence is CSAPSGGVGETQYF. In DNA, the CDR3 is TGCAGTGCTCCCTCGGGAGGAGTGGGAGAGACCCAGTACTTC.

A few counts support this clonotype. V usage is TRBV19 and J usage is TRBJ2-5, with D perhaps matching TRBD1 or TRBD2 (5 bases each). Trimming took 10 bases from V and 5 from J, leaving 11 bases between them. This CDR3 has 11 amino acids. The germline V gene encodes CDR1 LNHDA and CDR2 SQIVND (reference sequence). The CDR3: CATRWGETQYF. In nucleotides, the CDR3 is TGTGCCACCCGCTGGGGGGAGACCCAGTACTTC.

The V call is TRBV9, the J call TRBJ2-4, with D perhaps TRBD2 (5 bases). V was shortened by 0 bases and J by 5 bases, with 9 bases between the two germline ends. The CDR3 totals 14 residues. Looked up from germline, CDR1 is SGDLS and CDR2 is YYNGEE. For the CDR3, the DNA is TGTGCCAGCAGCGTAGCGGGGTCCGAAAACATTCAGTACTTC. Its translation: CASSVAGSENIQYF.

This clonotype was observed at least ten times. Since a much larger clone is just one base distant, this may be a read error. The V gene is TRBV6-4, the J gene TRBJ2-5, with TRBD2 matching over 12 bases. The CDR3 runs 15 residues. The J segment lost 11 bases and the V segment lost 0 bases, leaving 7 bases of the junction unmatched. The germline CDR1 and CDR2 sequences are MRHNA and SNTAGT. The CDR3 region is CASSDSTSGSNEQYF. DNA of the CDR3: TGTGCCAGCAGTGACTCGACTAGCGGGAGCAATGAGCAGTACTTC.

In its sample, this clonotype was seen many times. The rearrangement links TRBV6-1 to TRBJ2-1; tentatively, D is TRBD2 (5 bases). The CDR3 is 11 residues long. Germline CDR1 MNHNS, CDR2 SASEGT. The CDR3 DNA reads as TGTGCGCTAGAACGGGGCAATGAGCAGTTCTTC. Translation gives CALERGNEQFF.

This clonotype was seen only a few times. The V call is TRBV6-1, the J call TRBJ2-1, with TRBD1 matching 9 bases. Trimming at V came to 6 bases and at J to 10 bases, leaving 7 bases not matched to a gene. The CDR3 totals 13 residues. Germline V gene sequence: CDR1 MNHNS, CDR2 SASEGT. The CDR3 DNA reads as TGTGCCAGCAGCGGGACAGGGCTGCACGAGCAGTTCTTC. It codes for CASSGTGLHEQFF.